The 13 T cell receptor beta chains below were found in one sample sequenced in a study of identical twins. In TCRdb, the 5' RACE reads were re-called with MiXCR into one record per CDR3 protein. The repertoire holds under 800,000 distinct CDR3 sequences, with approximately 21% as singletons. These same data were also listed under a study on T cells expressing NK-cell markers.

Input material: PBMCs. The receptor source for this set is a woman aged 18-29 years in good health.

The chain links TRBV12-3 or TRBV12-4 to TRBJ2-7; D uncertain. CDR3 size: 14 residues. V shed 4 bases and J shed 0 bases, with 10 bases lying between them. CDR3 region: CASSWAVFSYEQYF. The CDR3 DNA is TGTGCCAGCAGTTGGGCAGTATTCTCCTACGAGCAGTACTTC.

The V and J genes are TRBV5-1 and TRBJ1-1; 7 bases are shared with TRBD1. This CDR3 has 16 amino acids. V lost 4 bases, J lost 0 bases, and 9 bases stayed unmatched. Germline CDR1 is SGHRS and CDR2 is YFSETQ. CDR3 DNA: TGCGCCAGCAGCCTCCTGACAGGGCGTCTGAACACTGAAGCTTTCTTT. Encoded protein: CASSLLTGRLNTEAFF.

The chain combines TRBV18 with TRBJ2-1; D is unresolved. CDR1 is KGHSH, CDR2 LQKENI, per germline. The CDR3 spans 15 residues. V shed 1 base and J shed 3 bases, with 10 bases lying between them. The CDR3 loop reads CASSPLRRVYNEQFF. The CDR3 region has the DNA TGTGCCAGCTCACCACTGCGACGGGTCTACAATGAGCAGTTCTTC.

The rearrangement joins TRBV20-1 to TRBJ2-3; D gene ambiguous. CDR3 length: 14 residues. V was pared by 0 bases and J by 2 bases, with 9 bases between. From germline, CDR1 is DFQATT and CDR2 SNEGSKA (reference sequence). CDR3 residues: CSARDPFLTDTQYF. The CDR3, as DNA: TGCAGTGCTAGAGACCCCTTCCTCACAGATACGCAGTATTTT.

The chain uses TRBV15 and TRBJ2-2; D unclear. CDR3 length equals 16 residues. Germline V gene lookup returns CDR1 LNHNV and CDR2 YYDKDF (reference sequence). Trimming removed 0 bases at V and 0 bases at J, with 8 bases between. The CDR3 DNA sequence: TGTGCCACCAGCAGAGAACTACCCTCGAACACCGGGGAGCTGTTTTTT. This codes for CATSRELPSNTGELFF. The whole variable domain, filled in from reference TRBV15 and TRBJ2-2, reads DAMVIQNPRYQVTQFGKPVTLSCSQTLNHNVMYWYQQKSSQAPKLLFHYYDKDFNNEADTPDNFQSRRPNTSFCFLDIRSPGLGDTAMYLCATSRELPSNTGELFFGEGSRLTVL.

There are many counts of this clonotype. The chain couples TRBV10-3 to TRBJ2-3; TRBD2 is a possible D gene (6 bases). Looked up from germline, CDR1 is ENHRY and CDR2 is SYGVKD. Trimming removed 6 bases from V and 4 bases from J, with 17 bases in between. The CDR3 spans 15 residues. The CDR3 DNA sequence: TGTGCCATCAGCCCCGTTACGGCGGGACCAGATACGCAGTATTTT. Protein product: CAISPVTAGPDTQYF.

The chain recombines TRBV7-3 with TRBJ2-7, with 8 bases aligning to TRBD2. The CDR3 runs to 14 residues. The V gene's germline CDR1 is SGHTA and CDR2 FQGTGA. Trimming removed 3 bases from V and 2 bases from J; junction bases left unmatched: 3. This chain's CDR3 is CASSFSGGTYEQYF. DNA of the CDR3: TGTGCCAGCAGCTTCAGCGGGGGCACCTACGAGCAGTACTTC. The full variable domain, in which reference TRBV7-3 and TRBJ2-7 provide the parts outside the CDR3, is GAGVSQTPSNKVTEKGKYVELRCDPISGHTALYWYRQSLGQGPEFLIYFQGTGAADDSGLPNDRFFAVRPEGSVSTLKIQRTERGDSAVYLCASSFSGGTYEQYFGPGTRLTVT.

There are many counts of this clonotype. The CDR3 region is CASSPGKTSGGTDTQYF. CDR3 DNA: TGCGCCAGCAGCCCGGGGAAGACTAGCGGGGGGACAGATACGCAGTATTTT. The chain carries TRBV5-1 and TRBJ2-3, with 13 bases that match TRBD2. The germline gives CDR1 SGHRS, CDR2 YFSETQ. The length of the CDR3 is 17 residues. The V gene end was trimmed by 4 bases and the J gene end by 3 bases; junction bases not matched to a gene: 8.

This clonotype was counted a few times. This chain joins TRBV18 and TRBJ2-7, with D uncertain. Germline CDR1 KGHSH, CDR2 LQKENI. Trimming removed 2 bases from V and 5 bases from J, with 13 bases in between. CDR3 length equals 14 residues. The CDR3 DNA reads as TGTGCCAGCTCACCAGGTTCACCCGGCGACGAGCAGTACTTC. Its protein is CASSPGSPGDEQYF.

Only a few counts were recorded for this clonotype. The rearrangement links TRBV5-5 to TRBJ1-6, with 7 nucleotides matching TRBD1. The CDR3 is 15 residues long. Germline CDR1 is SGHKS and CDR2 is YYEKEE (reference sequence). V trimming: 1 base; J trimming: 9 bases; junction bases outside the gene matches: 7. The DNA of the CDR3 is TGTGCCAGCAGCTTGATTCAGGGGGTTGCTTCACCCCTCCACTTT. This sequence encodes CASSLIQGVASPLHF.

The chain couples TRBV29-1 to TRBJ1-2; TRBD1 matches at 7 bases. The CDR3 contains 12 residues. V dropped 5 bases and J dropped 4; count of bases not matched to a gene: 4. Germline V lookup: CDR1 SQVTM, CDR2 ANQGSEA. CDR3 in amino acids: CSVNRGVYGYTF. CDR3 bases: TGCAGCGTTAACAGGGGTGTCTATGGCTACACCTTC.

In its sample, this clonotype was seen a few times. The CDR3 sequence is CAWSPRGDEQYF. CDR3 coding DNA: TGTGCCTGGAGTCCGCGGGGAGACGAGCAGTACTTC. The chain links TRBV30 to TRBJ2-7; D is perhaps TRBD2 (6 bases). Trimming removed 2 bases from V and 5 bases from J, with 10 bases in between. Per the germline V gene, CDR1 is GTSNPN and CDR2 is SVGIG (reference sequence). CDR3 size: 12 residues.

CDR3 DNA sequence: TGCGCCAGCAGCCACCAAGCGGGAGGGCCCTACAATGAGCAGTTCTTC. The encoded protein is CASSHQAGGPYNEQFF. This chain links TRBV4-3 with TRBJ2-1, with 10 bases identical to TRBD2. This CDR3 region has 16 residues. Per germline, CDR1 LGHNA and CDR2 YSLEER. The junction had 4 bases not matched to a gene; V was cut back by 3 bases and J by 2 bases.